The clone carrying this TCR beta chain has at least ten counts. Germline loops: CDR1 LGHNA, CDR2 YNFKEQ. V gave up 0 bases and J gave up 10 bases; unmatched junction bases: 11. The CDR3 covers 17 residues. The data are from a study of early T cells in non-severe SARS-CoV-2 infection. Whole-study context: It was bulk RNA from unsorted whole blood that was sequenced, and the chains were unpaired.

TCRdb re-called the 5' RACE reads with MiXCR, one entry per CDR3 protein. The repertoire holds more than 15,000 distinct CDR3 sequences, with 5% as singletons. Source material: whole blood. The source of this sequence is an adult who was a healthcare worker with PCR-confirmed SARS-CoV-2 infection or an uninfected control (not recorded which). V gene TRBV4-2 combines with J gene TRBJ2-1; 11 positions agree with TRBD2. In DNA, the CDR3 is TGTGCCAGCAGCCAAGAGTTAGCGGGAGGGCCCAACGGGGAGCAGTTCTTC. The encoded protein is CASSQELAGGPNGEQFF.